The 3 T cell receptor beta chains listed next were all sequenced from one sample in a study of CD8+ T cells in alopecia areata. RNA was isolated and reverse transcribed to cDNA, the sequencing template. Clones were sequenced by immunoSEQ multiplex PCR, and TCRdb holds only the in-frame ones, with some missing. Of around 130,000 clones detected, approximately 53% appear once; the ten largest clones hold 4.5%. The specimen comprised CD4+ T cells sorted from blood, sampled at week 0. These receptors all stem from a human donor with alopecia areata.

V gene TRBV7-3 combines with J gene TRBJ2-1; tentatively, D is TRBD2 (6 bases). The length of the CDR3 is 15 residues. The germline V gene encodes CDR1 SGHTA and CDR2 FQGTGA. V lost 0 bases, J lost 5 bases, and 11 bases lay in between. The CDR3 bases are TGTGCCAGCAGCTTAACACTAGCCCAGAACAATGAGCAGTTCTTC. This encodes CASSLTLAQNNEQFF.

The chain combines TRBV5-1 with TRBJ2-7, with 12 bases identical to TRBD1. This CDR3 spans 16 amino acids. With V trimmed by 3 bases and J by 5 bases, 9 bases remained unmatched. Germline-derived CDR1 and CDR2 are SGHRS and YFSETQ. CDR3 DNA: TGCGCCAGCAGCTCCGCCCGGGACAGGGGGCCCCACGAGCAGTACTTC. The encoded protein is CASSSARDRGPHEQYF. The whole variable domain, remainder taken from reference TRBV5-1 and TRBJ2-7, is KAGVTQTPRYLIKTRGQQVTLSCSPISGHRSVSWYQQTPGQGLQFLFEYFSETQRNKGNFPGRFSGRQFSNSRSEMNVSTLELGDSALYLCASSSARDRGPHEQYFGPGTRLTVT.

This clone was picked up a small number of times. The chain employs TRBV5-1 and TRBJ2-7; TRBD2 is a possible D gene (6 bases). This CDR3 has 13 residues. V lost 2 bases and J 5 bases, leaving 11 bases between the germline ends. Germline V gene data show CDR1 as SGHRS and CDR2 as YFSETQ. The CDR3 DNA reads TGCGCCAGCAGCTTCCGGGGAGGAGACGAGCAGTACTTC. This sequence encodes CASSFRGGDEQYF.